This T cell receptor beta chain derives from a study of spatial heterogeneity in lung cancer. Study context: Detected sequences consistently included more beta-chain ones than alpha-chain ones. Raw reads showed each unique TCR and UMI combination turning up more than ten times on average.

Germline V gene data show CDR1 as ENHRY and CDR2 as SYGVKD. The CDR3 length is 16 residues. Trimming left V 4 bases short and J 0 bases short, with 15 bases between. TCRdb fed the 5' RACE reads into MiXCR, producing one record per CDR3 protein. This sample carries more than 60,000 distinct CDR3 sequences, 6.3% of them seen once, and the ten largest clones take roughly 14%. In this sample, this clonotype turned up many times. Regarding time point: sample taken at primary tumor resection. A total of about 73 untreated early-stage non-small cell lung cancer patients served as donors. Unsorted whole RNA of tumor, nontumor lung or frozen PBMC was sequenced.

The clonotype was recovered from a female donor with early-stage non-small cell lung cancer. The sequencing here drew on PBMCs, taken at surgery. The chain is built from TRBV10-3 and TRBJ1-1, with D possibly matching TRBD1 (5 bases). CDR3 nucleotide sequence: TGTGCCATCAGTGGGGGCAGCCGACCTATGAACACTGAAGCTTTCTTT. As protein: CAISGGSRPMNTEAFF.